This T cell receptor beta chain was profiled in a study of monozygotic twins with inflammatory bowel disease. Findings of the study overall: A single strong clonotype or signal linked to IBD was not supported.

To note about this clonotype: Its antigen is undetermined.

The UMIs carried a 6-nucleotide sample barcode, and they were added by template switching. TCRdb re-called the 5' RACE reads and catalogs CDR3 proteins one per entry, DNA excluded. In all, the sample yields about 330,000 distinct CDR3 sequences. Every donor provided one blood sample measuring roughly 2.4 ml. Isolation of total RNA was performed on whole blood, with no prior T cell sorting. The CDR3 has 16 amino acids. Germline loops: CDR1 MGHDK, CDR2 SYGVNS. The source is a human donor with ulcerative colitis or Crohn's disease, or a healthy co-twin of an affected twin (not recorded which). Sequencing was carried out using blood. The V and J genes are TRBV25-1 and TRBJ1-1; TCRdb returns TRBD1, unconfirmable since there is no DNA. The CDR3 is CASSDGGAGGAAEAFF. The full variable domain, rest sourced from reference TRBV25-1 and TRBJ1-1, is EADIYQTPRYLVIGTGKKITLECSQTMGHDKMYWYQQDPGMELHLIHYSYGVNSTEKGDLSSESTVSRIRTEHFPLTLESARPSHTSQYLCASSDGGAGGAAEAFFGQGTRLTVV.